These 21 T cell receptor beta chains were sequenced from one sample in a study of cytomegalovirus exposure and HLA in healthy donors. Amplification used 60 Vbeta primers and 13 Jbeta primers. TCRdb keeps only in-frame clones here, not all; method: immunoSEQ multiplex PCR. The sample consists of 95,000 to 100,000 clones, approximately 75% of them appearing once. Sequencing used PBMCs. The source of these receptors is a woman aged 40 to 50 in good health and CMV-seronegative.

The rearrangement joins TRBV6-5 to TRBJ2-7; weak D call: TRBD2 (5 bases). The CDR3 is made up of 15 amino acids. V gave up 4 bases and J gave up 2 bases, with 15 bases separating them. Germline V gene sequence: CDR1 MNHEY, CDR2 SVGAGI. The CDR3 region has the DNA TGTGCCAGCAGTTCTCCTAGCAGGTTCACCTACGAGCAGTACTTC. Its protein is CASSSPSRFTYEQYF.

The chain has TRBV2 and TRBJ1-1, with D unresolved. V shed 1 base and J shed 0 bases, with 9 bases lying between them. Germline assignment: CDR1 SNHLY and CDR2 FYNNEI. This CDR3 region has 15 residues. The CDR3 loop reads CASSEVAVMNTEAFF. The CDR3 bases are TGTGCCAGCAGTGAAGTAGCAGTCATGAACACTGAAGCTTTCTTT.

V and J are TRBV10-3 and TRBJ1-2; D is unclear. V lost 10 bases, J lost 3 bases, and 18 bases lay in between. The CDR3 runs to 14 residues. Per germline, CDR1 ENHRY and CDR2 SYGVKD. CDR3 protein: CATKGPGSYYGYTF. The CDR3 DNA reads as TGTGCCACCAAAGGCCCGGGATCCTACTATGGCTACACCTTC.

This chain links TRBV7-2 with TRBJ2-1, with TRBD1 matching over 7 bases. Germline CDR1 reads SGHTA; CDR2 reads FQGNSA. The V and J ends lost 6 bases and 7 bases, in that order; junction bases with no gene match: 9. This CDR3 is built from 14 residues. CDR3 bases: TGTGCCAGCAGACCAAACAGGGGTGAGAATGAGCAGTTCTTC. This sequence encodes CASRPNRGENEQFF.

The rearrangement joins TRBV10-3 to TRBJ2-1, with TRBD2 as a possible D gene (7 bases). The CDR3 is made up of 15 amino acids. From germline, CDR1 is ENHRY and CDR2 SYGVKD. Trimming removed 3 bases at V and 3 bases at J, with 12 bases between. CDR3 sequence (DNA): TGTGCCATCAGTGACGGGGGGCAAGGCTACAATGAGCAGTTCTTC. Its translation: CAISDGGQGYNEQFF.

The V gene is TRBV7-2, the J gene TRBJ1-5, with TRBD1 identical over 8 bases. CDR1 and CDR2 from the germline V gene are SGHTA and FQGNSA. CDR3 length: 15 amino acids. V dropped 2 bases and J dropped 4; count of bases not matched to a gene: 4. The CDR3 nucleotides are TGTGCCAGCAGCTTACGGGACAGGCCGAATCAGCCCCAGCATTTT. The encoded protein is CASSLRDRPNQPQHF.

The genes are TRBV5-5 and TRBJ1-5; D uncertain. The length of the CDR3 is 13 residues. Germline V gives CDR1 SGHKS, CDR2 YYEKEE (reference sequence). With 1 base removed from V and 4 bases from J, the gap between germline ends came to 6 bases. The CDR3 reads CASSLRSNQPQHF. The CDR3 DNA reads TGTGCCAGCAGCTTGCGGTCGAATCAGCCCCAGCATTTT.

The CDR3 DNA follows: TGTGCCAGCAGCTCCCCGGCTGGGGCCAACGTCCTGACTTTC. Translated: CASSSPAGANVLTF. This chain joins TRBV7-3 and TRBJ2-6; D is ambiguous. Trimming took off 4 bases at V and 2 bases at J, with 6 bases between the two ends. This CDR3 has 14 residues. Germline V CDR1 and CDR2: SGHTA, FQGTGA.

On this clone itself: In the same sample, other DNA sequences code for this CDR3. The V gene is TRBV9, the J gene TRBJ2-3; D perhaps matches TRBD1 (5 bases). The CDR3 length is 15 residues. Per the germline V gene, CDR1 is SGDLS and CDR2 is YYNGEE. The V gene lost 5 bases and the J gene lost 2 bases, with 15 bases spanning the gap. The CDR3 reads CASSALQGNTDTQYF. The CDR3 nucleotides read TGTGCCAGCAGTGCTTTGCAGGGTAACACAGATACGCAGTATTTT.

V and J are TRBV5-6 and TRBJ2-7; possibly TRBD1 for D (6 bases). The CDR3 spans 14 residues. Trimming took off 4 bases at V and 4 bases at J, with 15 bases between the two ends. CDR1 and CDR2 (germline): SGHDT, YYEEEE. The CDR3 loop reads CASSPLGGNYEQYF. The CDR3 nucleotides are TGTGCCAGCAGCCCCCTAGGGGGAAATTACGAGCAGTACTTC. Based on the CDR3 plus reference TRBV5-6 and TRBJ2-7, the full variable domain is DAGVTQSPTHLIKTRGQQVTLRCSPKSGHDTVSWYQQALGQGPQFIFQYYEEEERQRGNFPDRFSGHQFPNYSSELNVNALLLGDSALYLCASSPLGGNYEQYFGPGTRLTVT.

This clone was recorded only once. The V call is TRBV11-2, the J call TRBJ2-5; 13 positions match TRBD2. The CDR3 length is 17 residues. The trim removed 5 bases at V and 6 bases at J, leaving 12 bases unmatched. Germline-derived CDR1 and CDR2 are SGHAT and FQNNGV. The CDR3 protein is CASSKNPTSGGIKTQYF. CDR3 sequence (DNA): TGTGCCAGCAGCAAAAACCCGACTAGCGGGGGGATAAAGACCCAGTACTTC.

This clone has just a few counts. Here the CDR3 DNA reads TGTGCCAGCAGTCCTAGACTTACCGGGAGCGCAGATACGCAGTATTTT. Encoded protein: CASSPRLTGSADTQYF. The chain carries TRBV6-7 and TRBJ2-3, with D maybe TRBD2 (6 bases). TRBV6-7 counts as an open reading frame of uncertain function. V was trimmed by 5 bases and J by 4 bases, leaving 19 bases between them. The CDR3 consists of 16 residues.

Turning to this clone: A junction boundary mismatches the germline segment, possibly from a read error. The V gene is TRBV7-9, the J gene TRBJ2-3, with TRBD2 identical over 7 bases. CDR1 and CDR2 (germline): SEHNR, FQNEAQ (reference sequence). This CDR3 is built from 14 residues. The CDR3, as DNA: TGTTCCAGCGGGACGGGAGGTCTCCCAGATACGCAGTATTTT. This encodes CSSGTGGLPDTQYF.

The chain combines TRBV6-5 with TRBJ2-5, with D unclear. The V gene lost 6 bases and the J gene lost 4 bases, with 15 bases spanning the gap. The CDR3 consists of 14 residues. Germline CDR1 reads MNHEY; CDR2 reads SVGAGI. CDR3 DNA: TGTGCCAGCAGCCCATCTCGGGTCGGAGAGACCCAGTACTTC. Translated, it gives CASSPSRVGETQYF.

The chain has TRBV11-2 and TRBJ2-5; tentative D call: TRBD2 (5 bases). The CDR3 runs 15 residues. Trimming removed 1 base from V and 0 bases from J, with 9 bases in between. Germline CDR1 reads SGHAT; CDR2 reads FQNNGV. CDR3 nucleotides: TGTGCCAGCAGCTTAGCGGGATCGGACCAAGAGACCCAGTACTTC. This codes for CASSLAGSDQETQYF.

This clone was seen only once. This chain joins TRBV6-1 and TRBJ2-5; a weak D match, TRBD2 (5 bases). The CDR3 spans 14 residues. Trimming left V 1 base short and J 2 bases short, with 8 bases between. Germline CDR1 MNHNS, CDR2 SASEGT. For the CDR3, the DNA is TGTGCCAGCAGTGAAGGAGGGTGGCAAGAGACCCAGTACTTC. Protein: CASSEGGWQETQYF.

Note on this clone: An end of the junction does not agree with germline; a read error may underlie this. The chain employs TRBV7-9 and TRBJ1-1; TRBD1 matches at 10 bases. Germline lookup yields CDR1 SEHNR and CDR2 FQNEAQ (reference sequence). This CDR3 comprises 17 residues. The CDR3 DNA reads TGTTCCAGCAGCTTAGGTGTTGGGACAGGGGCAGCGGCTGAAGCTTTCTTT. Its protein is CSSSLGVGTGAAAEAFF.

The chain combines TRBV6-5 with TRBJ1-2; 10 bases are shared with TRBD1. This CDR3 contains 15 residues. Trimming cost V 2 bases and J 0 bases; bases outside gene matches: 0. CDR1 MNHEY and CDR2 SVGAGI come from the germline V gene. The CDR3 nucleotides read TGTGCCAGCAGTTACGGGACAGGGGCTAACTATGGCTACACCTTC. Encoded protein: CASSYGTGANYGYTF.

This clone has a handful of counts. The CDR3 here is CASSSKPDRDGSGNTIYF. In DNA, the CDR3 is TGTGCCAGCAGCTCCAAACCGGACAGGGATGGGTCTGGAAACACCATATATTTT. The chain combines TRBV7-3 with TRBJ1-3; 8 bases line up with TRBD1. J was trimmed by 1 base and V by 4 bases; bases with no gene match: 12. Germline lookup yields CDR1 SGHTA and CDR2 FQGTGA. CDR3 length equals 18 residues.

The rearrangement links TRBV10-1 to TRBJ2-3, with D possibly matching TRBD2 (5 bases). V lost 0 bases and J 5 bases, leaving 12 bases between the germline ends. This CDR3 region has 15 residues. In germline, CDR1 is WNHNN, CDR2 SYGVQD (reference sequence). The CDR3 here is CASSESRTAGDTQYF. In DNA form, the CDR3 reads TGCGCCAGCAGTGAGTCCCGGACCGCGGGAGATACGCAGTATTTT.

This clone was seen a handful of times. The genes are TRBV2 and TRBJ1-1; D gene uncertain. The V gene's germline CDR1 is SNHLY and CDR2 FYNNEI. The CDR3 is 12 amino acids. Trimming left V 5 bases short and J 4 bases short, with 8 bases between. The CDR3, as DNA: TGTGCCAGCAGTAACGGTCCCACTGAAGCTTTCTTT. It translates to CASSNGPTEAFF.